The rows below give T cell receptor beta chains drawn from one sample of a study of T cell responses to AZD1222 COVID-19 vaccine. The protocol was immunoSEQ multiplex PCR, while the TCRdb copy is restricted to in-frame clones and leaves out a portion. The profile shows roughly 150,000 clones, roughly 91% of them singletons. The material sequenced was peripheral blood, taken on day 0 of AZD1222 vaccination. These receptors were collected from an adult in good health. CDR3s include the opening cysteine and the closing phenylalanine or tryptophan. A D gene is named only where the DNA matches it firmly. Not all rows give a size; the values are once, few, many and, for expanded clones, a class.

j_call,v_call,d_call,clone_size,cdr3_aa,cdr3_nt
TRBJ1-1,TRBV6-5,NA,NA,CATARGGDTEAFF,TGTGCCACTGCGAGGGGGGGGGACACTGAAGCTTTCTTT
TRBJ2-3,TRBV3-1/TRBV3-2,NA,once,CASSPWTAGDTQYF,TGTGCCAGCAGCCCTTGGACGGCAGGAGATACGCAGTATTTT
TRBJ2-1,TRBV5-1,TRBD2,NA,CASRLNRDYTYNEQFF,TGCGCCAGCCGACTGAACCGGGACTACACCTACAATGAGCAGTTCTTC
TRBJ2-1,TRBV29-1,NA,NA,CSVAATSGNEQFF,TGCAGCGTTGCCGCGACTAGTGGGAATGAGCAGTTCTTC
TRBJ2-7,TRBV7-2,TRBD2,NA,CASSLEGTSGNYEQYF,TGTGCCAGCAGCTTAGAGGGGACTAGCGGGAACTACGAGCAGTACTTC
TRBJ2-2,TRBV27,NA,NA,CASSSRGYTGELFF,TGTGCCAGCAGTTCCCGGGGCTACACCGGGGAGCTGTTTTTT
TRBJ1-1,TRBV28,TRBD1,NA,CASTRGMNTEAFF,TGTGCCAGCACCAGGGGGATGAACACTGAAGCTTTCTTT
TRBJ2-7,TRBV11-2,NA,NA,CATGTGTPTYEQYF,TGTGCCACCGGGACCGGGACACCAACCTACGAGCAGTACTTC
TRBJ1-2,TRBV6-5,TRBD1,NA,CASEDRDRDGYTF,TGTGCCAGCGAAGACAGGGACAGAGATGGCTACACCTTC
TRBJ2-7,TRBV7-2,TRBD2,once,CASSLVGTSGSYEQYF,TGTGCCAGCAGCTTAGTAGGGACTAGCGGATCCTACGAGCAGTACTTC
TRBJ1-6,TRBV9,TRBD1,NA,CASSVAPTGGYNSPLHF,TGTGCCAGCAGCGTAGCTCCGACAGGGGGCTATAATTCACCCCTCCACTTT
TRBJ2-3,TRBV4-3,NA,NA,CASSQGIGVDTQYF,TGCGCCAGCAGCCAAGGAATAGGGGTAGATACGCAGTATTTT
TRBJ2-5,TRBV24-1,NA,NA,CATSDGALETQYF,TGTGCCACCAGTGACGGGGCTCTAGAGACCCAGTACTTC
TRBJ2-2,TRBV11-2,NA,NA,CASSLEGRIRELFF,TGTGCCAGCAGCTTAGAGGGTCGGATCCGGGAGCTGTTTTTT
TRBJ1-1,TRBV2,NA,NA,CASRGGGDSQAFF,TGTGCCAGCAGGGGTGGGGGAGACTCACAAGCTTTCTTT
TRBJ1-3,TRBV7-8,TRBD1,few,CASRRDRGYSGNTIYF,TGTGCCAGCAGACGGGACAGGGGATACTCTGGAAACACCATATATTTT
TRBJ1-2,TRBV6-6,NA,NA,CASSADRKIYGYTF,TGTGCCAGCAGTGCCGACAGAAAGATCTATGGCTACACCTTC
TRBJ2-5,TRBV7-2,NA,NA,CASSPSVDDETQYF,TGTGCCAGCAGCCCTAGTGTTGACGACGAGACCCAGTACTTC
TRBJ1-5,TRBV28,NA,NA,CASSPRVTGGISGQPQHF,TGTGCCAGCAGCCCTAGAGTGACGGGCGGGATTAGTGGTCAGCCCCAGCATTTT
TRBJ2-7,TRBV7-2,NA,NA,CASSLGLPPYNEQYF,TGTGCCAGCAGCTTAGGCCTGCCCCCCTACAACGAGCAGTACTTC
TRBJ2-1,TRBV7-2,TRBD2,NA,CASSLASGSSSYNEQFF,TGTGCCAGCAGCTTGGCTAGCGGGTCGAGCTCCTACAATGAGCAGTTCTTC
TRBJ1-3,TRBV19,NA,NA,CASSMSRVENTIYF,TGTGCCAGTAGTATGTCTCGGGTGGAAAACACCATATATTTT
TRBJ2-3,TRBV24-1,TRBD2,NA,CATRGLAADTQYF,TGTGCCACCAGGGGACTAGCGGCAGATACGCAGTATTTT
TRBJ2-6,TRBV11-2,NA,NA,CASSLPRQAGANVLTF,TGTGCCAGCAGCTTGCCGCGACAGGCGGGGGCCAACGTCCTGACTTTC
TRBJ1-4,TRBV6-2/TRBV6-3,TRBD1,NA,CASSQGGHEEKLFF,TGTGCCAGCAGCCAGGGGGGACATGAAGAAAAACTGTTTTTT
TRBJ2-4,TRBV5-6,TRBD2,NA,CASSTLTSGGTLAKNIQYF,TGTGCCAGCAGCACACTGACTAGCGGGGGTACCCTAGCCAAAAACATTCAGTACTTC
TRBJ1-1,TRBV6-2/TRBV6-3,NA,NA,CASSPPRGRTNTEAFF,TGTGCCAGCAGTCCCCCCCGGGGCAGGACGAACACTGAAGCTTTCTTT
TRBJ1-5,TRBV4-1,TRBD1,NA,CASSRGQGIQPQHF,TGCGCCAGCAGCCGAGGACAGGGCATTCAGCCCCAGCATTTT
TRBJ1-4,TRBV4-3,NA,once,CASSQGKSLLLGEKLFF,TGCGCCAGCAGCCAAGGAAAATCGTTGCTCCTAGGCGAAAAACTGTTTTTT
TRBJ1-2,TRBV6-5,NA,once,CASSYGSGDYYGYTF,TGTGCCAGCAGTTACGGTTCAGGAGACTACTATGGCTACACCTTC
TRBJ1-2,TRBV6-5,TRBD1,NA,CASSDTGANYGYTF,TGTGCCAGCAGCGACACAGGGGCCAACTATGGCTACACCTTC
TRBJ1-1,TRBV5-6,NA,NA,CASSLVLADEAFF,TGTGCCAGCAGCTTGGTGCTCGCGGACGAAGCTTTCTTT
TRBJ2-3,TRBV6-1,TRBD2,NA,CASSETLAGGLDTQYF,TGTGCCAGCAGTGAAACACTAGCGGGAGGGCTAGATACGCAGTATTTT
TRBJ2-1,TRBV9,TRBD2,medium-sized,CASSVPAGTPYNEQFF,TGTGCCAGCAGCGTACCAGCGGGAACACCCTACAATGAGCAGTTCTTC
TRBJ2-3,TRBV3-1/TRBV3-2,NA,NA,CASSQVFRASGRGAGNTQYF,TGTGCCAGCAGCCAAGTGTTTAGGGCTTCAGGTAGGGGGGCCGGGAATACGCAGTATTTT
TRBJ2-7,TRBV19,NA,NA,CASSIPSAVSEQYF,TGTGCCAGTAGTATACCTAGCGCCGTAAGCGAGCAGTACTTC
TRBJ2-1,TRBV4-3,NA,NA,CASSQDIYRYNEQFF,TGCGCCAGCAGCCAGGATATTTACCGGTACAATGAGCAGTTCTTC
TRBJ2-3,TRBV9,TRBD2,few,CASSRGSGWGSGRFYTDTQYF,TGTGCCAGCAGCCGAGGATCAGGGTGGGGTAGCGGGAGATTTTACACAGATACGCAGTATTTT
TRBJ1-6,TRBV4-3,NA,NA,CASSPIQGVDSPLHF,TGCGCCAGCAGCCCAATACAGGGTGTGGATTCACCCCTCCACTTT
TRBJ1-2,TRBV19,TRBD1,NA,CASSPGQGAGGYTF,TGTGCCAGTAGCCCGGGACAGGGGGCTGGCGGCTACACCTTC
TRBJ1-6,TRBV21-1,NA,NA,CASSFLGGPRSPLHF,TGTGCCAGCAGCTTTCTGGGGGGGCCTCGGTCACCCCTCCACTTT
TRBJ1-3,TRBV9,NA,NA,CASSVERGDTGNTIYF,TGTGCCAGCAGCGTAGAAAGGGGCGATACCGGAAACACCATATATTTT
TRBJ2-5,TRBV12-3/TRBV12-4,NA,NA,CASSLKLQETQYF,TGTGCCAGCAGTTTGAAACTCCAAGAGACCCAGTACTTC
TRBJ1-1,TRBV7-9,NA,NA,CASSHSGDEAFF,TGTGCCAGCAGCCACTCCGGCGACGAAGCTTTCTTT